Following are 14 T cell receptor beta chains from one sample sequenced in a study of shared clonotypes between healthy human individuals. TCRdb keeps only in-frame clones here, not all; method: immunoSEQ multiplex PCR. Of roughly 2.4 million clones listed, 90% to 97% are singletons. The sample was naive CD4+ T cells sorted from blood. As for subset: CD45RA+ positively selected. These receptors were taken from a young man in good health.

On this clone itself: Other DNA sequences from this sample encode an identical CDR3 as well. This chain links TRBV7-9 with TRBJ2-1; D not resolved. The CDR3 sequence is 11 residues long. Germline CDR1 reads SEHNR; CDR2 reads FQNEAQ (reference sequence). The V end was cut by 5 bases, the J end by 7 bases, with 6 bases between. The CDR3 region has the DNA TGTGCCAGCAGCCTACTGAATGAGCAGTTCTTC. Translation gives CASSLLNEQFF.

In DNA, the CDR3 is TGTGCCAGCAGCTCCACCCCGGGGGGGATAAAGCAGTTCTTC. Translation gives CASSSTPGGIKQFF. The chain carries TRBV7-2 and TRBJ2-1; 8 positions match TRBD2. The V and J ends lost 4 bases and 11 bases, in that order; junction bases with no gene match: 10. Germline values: CDR1 SGHTA, CDR2 FQGNSA. CDR3 length: 14 residues.

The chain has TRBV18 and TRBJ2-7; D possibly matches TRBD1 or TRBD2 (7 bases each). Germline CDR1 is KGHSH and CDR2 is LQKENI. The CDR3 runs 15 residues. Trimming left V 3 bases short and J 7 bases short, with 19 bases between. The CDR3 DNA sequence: TGTGCCAGCTCACCGTCAGGGGGGGTACGGGGTGAGCAGTACTTC. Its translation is CASSPSGGVRGEQYF.

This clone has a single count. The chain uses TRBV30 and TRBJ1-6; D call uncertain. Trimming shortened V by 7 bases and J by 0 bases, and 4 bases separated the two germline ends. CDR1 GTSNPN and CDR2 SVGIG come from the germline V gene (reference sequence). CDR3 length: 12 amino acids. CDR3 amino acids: CASSSYNSPLHF. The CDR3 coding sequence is TGTGCCTCGAGCTCCTATAATTCACCCCTCCACTTT.

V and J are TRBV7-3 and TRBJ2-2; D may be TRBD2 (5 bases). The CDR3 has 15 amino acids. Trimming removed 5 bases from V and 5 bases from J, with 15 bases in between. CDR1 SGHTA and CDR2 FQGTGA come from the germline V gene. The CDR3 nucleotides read TGTGCCAGCAGCCCCAGCGGAGGATATACCGGGGAGCTGTTTTTT. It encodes CASSPSGGYTGELFF.

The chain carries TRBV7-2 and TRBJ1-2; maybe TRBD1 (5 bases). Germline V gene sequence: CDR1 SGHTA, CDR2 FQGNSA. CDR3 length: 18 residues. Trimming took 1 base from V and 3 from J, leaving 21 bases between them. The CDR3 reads CASSLVEQADWGYYGYTF. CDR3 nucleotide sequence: TGTGCCAGCAGCTTAGTCGAACAGGCCGACTGGGGGTACTATGGCTACACCTTC.

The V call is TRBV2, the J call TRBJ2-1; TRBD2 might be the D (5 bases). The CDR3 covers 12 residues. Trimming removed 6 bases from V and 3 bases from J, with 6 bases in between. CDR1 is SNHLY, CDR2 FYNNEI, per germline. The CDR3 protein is CASRTNYNEQFF. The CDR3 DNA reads TGTGCCAGCAGGACTAACTACAATGAGCAGTTCTTC.

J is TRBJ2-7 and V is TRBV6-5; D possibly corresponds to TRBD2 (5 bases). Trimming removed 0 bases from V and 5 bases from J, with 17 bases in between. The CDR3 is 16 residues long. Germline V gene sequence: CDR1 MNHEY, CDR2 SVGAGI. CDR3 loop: CASSYSPPGIFDEQYF. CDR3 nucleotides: TGTGCCAGCAGTTACTCCCCCCCGGGGATATTCGACGAGCAGTACTTC.

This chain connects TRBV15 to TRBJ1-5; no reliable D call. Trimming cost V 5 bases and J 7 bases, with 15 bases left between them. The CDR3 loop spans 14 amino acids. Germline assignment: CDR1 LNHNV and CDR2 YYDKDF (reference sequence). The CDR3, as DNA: TGTGCCACCAGCCCCCGCAATCGAATCCAGCCCCAGCATTTT. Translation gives CATSPRNRIQPQHF.

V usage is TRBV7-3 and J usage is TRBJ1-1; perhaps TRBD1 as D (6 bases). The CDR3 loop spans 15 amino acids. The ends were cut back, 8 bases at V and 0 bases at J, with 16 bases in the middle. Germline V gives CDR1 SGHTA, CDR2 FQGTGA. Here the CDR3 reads CASGGGRLMNTEAFF. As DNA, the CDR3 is TGTGCCAGCGGTGGGGGCAGGCTCATGAACACTGAAGCTTTCTTT. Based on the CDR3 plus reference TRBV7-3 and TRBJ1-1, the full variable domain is GAGVSQTPSNKVTEKGKYVELRCDPISGHTALYWYRQSLGQGPEFLIYFQGTGAADDSGLPNDRFFAVRPEGSVSTLKIQRTERGDSAVYLCASGGGRLMNTEAFFGQGTRLTVV.

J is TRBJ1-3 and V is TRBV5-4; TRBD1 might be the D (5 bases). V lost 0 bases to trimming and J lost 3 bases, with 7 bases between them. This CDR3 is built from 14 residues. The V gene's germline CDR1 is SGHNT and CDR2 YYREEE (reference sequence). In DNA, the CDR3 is TGTGCCAGCAGCTTGGGAGGGGTTGGAAACACCATATATTTT. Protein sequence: CASSLGGVGNTIYF.

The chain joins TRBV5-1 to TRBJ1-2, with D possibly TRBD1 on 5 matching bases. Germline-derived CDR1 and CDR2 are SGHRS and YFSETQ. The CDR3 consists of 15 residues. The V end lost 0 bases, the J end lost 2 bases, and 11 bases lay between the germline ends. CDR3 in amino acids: CASSLVGPGNYGYTF. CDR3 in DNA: TGCGCCAGCAGCTTGGTAGGGCCAGGGAACTATGGCTACACCTTC.

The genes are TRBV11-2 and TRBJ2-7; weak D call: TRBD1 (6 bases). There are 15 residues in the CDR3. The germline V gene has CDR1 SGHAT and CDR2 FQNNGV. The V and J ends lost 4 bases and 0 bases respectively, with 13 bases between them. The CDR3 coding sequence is TGTGCCAGCAGCTCGTGGACAGAGAGCTCCTACGAGCAGTACTTC. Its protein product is CASSSWTESSYEQYF.

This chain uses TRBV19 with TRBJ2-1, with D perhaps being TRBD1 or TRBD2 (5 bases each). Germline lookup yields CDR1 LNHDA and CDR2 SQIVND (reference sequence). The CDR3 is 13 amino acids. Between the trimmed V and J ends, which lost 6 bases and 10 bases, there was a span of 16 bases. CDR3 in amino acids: CASSRQRDQEQFF. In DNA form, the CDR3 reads TGTGCCAGTAGCCGACAAAGGGACCAAGAGCAGTTCTTC.